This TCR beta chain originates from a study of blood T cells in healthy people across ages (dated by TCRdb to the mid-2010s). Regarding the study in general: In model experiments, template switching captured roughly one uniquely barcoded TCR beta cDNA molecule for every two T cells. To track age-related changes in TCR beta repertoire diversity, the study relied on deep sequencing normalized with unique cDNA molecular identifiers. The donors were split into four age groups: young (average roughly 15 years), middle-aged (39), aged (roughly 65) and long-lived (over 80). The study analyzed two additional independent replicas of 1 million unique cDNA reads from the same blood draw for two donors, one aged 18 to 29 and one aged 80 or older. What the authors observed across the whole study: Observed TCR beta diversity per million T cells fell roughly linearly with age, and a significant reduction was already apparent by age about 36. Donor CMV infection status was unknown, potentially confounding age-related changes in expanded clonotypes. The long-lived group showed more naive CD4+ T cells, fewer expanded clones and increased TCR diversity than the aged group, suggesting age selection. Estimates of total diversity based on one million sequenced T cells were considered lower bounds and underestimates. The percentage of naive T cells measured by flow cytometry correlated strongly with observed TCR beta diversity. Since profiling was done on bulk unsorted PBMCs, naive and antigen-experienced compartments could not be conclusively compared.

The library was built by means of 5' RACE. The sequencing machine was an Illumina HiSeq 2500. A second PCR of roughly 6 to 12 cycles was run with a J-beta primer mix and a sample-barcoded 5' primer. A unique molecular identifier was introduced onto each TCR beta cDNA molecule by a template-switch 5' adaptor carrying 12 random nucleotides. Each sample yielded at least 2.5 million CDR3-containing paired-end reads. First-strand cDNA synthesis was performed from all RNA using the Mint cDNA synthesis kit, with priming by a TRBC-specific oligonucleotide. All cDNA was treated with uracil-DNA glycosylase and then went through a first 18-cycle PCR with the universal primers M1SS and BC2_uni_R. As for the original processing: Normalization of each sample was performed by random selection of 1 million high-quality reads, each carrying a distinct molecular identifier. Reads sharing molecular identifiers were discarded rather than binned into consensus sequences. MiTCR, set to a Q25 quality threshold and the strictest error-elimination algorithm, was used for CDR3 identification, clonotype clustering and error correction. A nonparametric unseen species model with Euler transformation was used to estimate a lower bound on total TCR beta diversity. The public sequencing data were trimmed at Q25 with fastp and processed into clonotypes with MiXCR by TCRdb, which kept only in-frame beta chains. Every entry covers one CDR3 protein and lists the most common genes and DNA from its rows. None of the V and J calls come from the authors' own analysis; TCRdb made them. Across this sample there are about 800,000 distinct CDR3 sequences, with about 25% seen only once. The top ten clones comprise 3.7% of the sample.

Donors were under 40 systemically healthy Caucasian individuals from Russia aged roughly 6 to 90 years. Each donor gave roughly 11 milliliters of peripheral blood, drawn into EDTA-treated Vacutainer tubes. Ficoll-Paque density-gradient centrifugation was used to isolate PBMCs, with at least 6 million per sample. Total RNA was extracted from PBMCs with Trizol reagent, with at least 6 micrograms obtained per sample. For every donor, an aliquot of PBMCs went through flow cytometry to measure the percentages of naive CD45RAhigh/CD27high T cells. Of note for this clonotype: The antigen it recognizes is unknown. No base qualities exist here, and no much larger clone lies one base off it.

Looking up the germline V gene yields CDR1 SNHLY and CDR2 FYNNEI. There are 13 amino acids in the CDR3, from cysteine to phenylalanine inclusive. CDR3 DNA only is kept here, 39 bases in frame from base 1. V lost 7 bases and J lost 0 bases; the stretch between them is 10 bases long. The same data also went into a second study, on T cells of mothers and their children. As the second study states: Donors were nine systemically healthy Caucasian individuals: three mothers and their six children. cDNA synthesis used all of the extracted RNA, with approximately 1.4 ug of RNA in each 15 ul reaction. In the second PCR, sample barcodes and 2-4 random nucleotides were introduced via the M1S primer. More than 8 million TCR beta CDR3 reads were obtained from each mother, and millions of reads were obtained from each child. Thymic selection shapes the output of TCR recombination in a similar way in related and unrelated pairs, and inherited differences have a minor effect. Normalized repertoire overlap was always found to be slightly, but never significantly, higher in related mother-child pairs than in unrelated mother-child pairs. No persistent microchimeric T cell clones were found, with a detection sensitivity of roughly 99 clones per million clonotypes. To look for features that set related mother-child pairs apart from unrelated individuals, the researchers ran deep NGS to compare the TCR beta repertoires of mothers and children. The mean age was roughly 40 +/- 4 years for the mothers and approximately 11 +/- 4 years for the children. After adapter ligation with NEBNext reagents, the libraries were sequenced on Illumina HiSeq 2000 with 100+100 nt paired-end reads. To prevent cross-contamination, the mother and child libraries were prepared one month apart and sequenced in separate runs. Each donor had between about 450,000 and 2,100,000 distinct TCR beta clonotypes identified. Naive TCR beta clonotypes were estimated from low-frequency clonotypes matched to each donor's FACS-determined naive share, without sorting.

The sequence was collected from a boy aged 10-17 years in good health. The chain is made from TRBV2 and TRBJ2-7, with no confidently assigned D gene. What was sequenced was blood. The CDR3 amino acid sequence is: CASKVGGSYEQYF. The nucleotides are TGTGCCAGCAAGGTCGGCGGCTCCTACGAGCAGTACTTC. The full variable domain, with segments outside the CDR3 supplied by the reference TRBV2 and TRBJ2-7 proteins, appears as EPEVTQTPSHQVTQMGQEVILRCVPISNHLYFYWYRQILGQKVEFLVSFYNNEISEKSEIFDDQFSVERPDGSNFTLKIRSTKLEDSAMYFCASKVGGSYEQYFGPGTRLTVT.